The 17 T cell receptor beta chains in this list originate from one sample, sequenced in a study of T cells in Graves' hyperthyroidism and ophthalmopathy. RNA transcripts yielded amplified TCR beta CDR3 regions. The HTBI primer set was used in a first-round RT-PCR of the TCR CDR3. Via MiXCR, TCRdb re-called the multiplex PCR reads, giving one row per CDR3 protein. The repertoire holds around 300,000 distinct CDR3 sequences, with roughly 20% as singletons. Sequenced: blood. The source of these receptors is a man aged 45-60 years with Graves' ophthalmopathy.

Only a few counts were recorded for this clonotype. J is TRBJ2-5 and V is TRBV6-5, with D tentatively TRBD1 (6 bases). This CDR3 contains 15 residues. CDR1 and CDR2 from the germline V gene are MNHEY and SVGAGI. V shed 4 bases and J shed 1 base, with 13 bases lying between them. CDR3 DNA: TGTGCCAGCAGTTCTCAGGACAGTACCCAAGAGACCCAGTACTTC. It is translated as CASSSQDSTQETQYF.

The V call is TRBV28, the J call TRBJ2-7; D remains ambiguous. The germline V and J ends were trimmed by 6 bases and 3 bases, with 18 bases remaining between them. CDR3 size: 15 residues. Germline V gives CDR1 MDHEN, CDR2 SYDVKM. The CDR3: CASSLRWAKNYEQYF. The DNA for the CDR3 is TGTGCCAGCAGCCTAAGGTGGGCAAAGAACTACGAGCAGTACTTC.

This clonotype was recorded at least ten times. This chain uses TRBV2 with TRBJ1-1; 8 bases agree with TRBD1. V trimming: 5 bases; J trimming: 5 bases; junction bases outside the gene matches: 13. This CDR3 is built from 16 residues. Germline V gives CDR1 SNHLY, CDR2 FYNNEI. This CDR3 is CASSPHMDRVSTEAFF. The CDR3 nucleotides read TGTGCCAGCAGTCCTCACATGGACAGGGTTTCGACTGAAGCTTTCTTT. The whole variable domain, filled in from reference TRBV2 and TRBJ1-1, reads EPEVTQTPSHQVTQMGQEVILRCVPISNHLYFYWYRQILGQKVEFLVSFYNNEISEKSEIFDDQFSVERPDGSNFTLKIRSTKLEDSAMYFCASSPHMDRVSTEAFFGQGTRLTVV.

This chain connects TRBV28 to TRBJ1-5, with D uncertain. There are 14 residues in the CDR3. Trimming removed 2 bases at V and 6 bases at J, with 11 bases between. From germline, CDR1 is MDHEN and CDR2 SYDVKM. The CDR3 sequence: CASSLIGLSQPQHF. The DNA of the CDR3 is TGTGCCAGCAGTTTAATTGGGCTGAGTCAGCCCCAGCATTTT. Supplemented by reference TRBV28 and TRBJ1-5, the full variable domain reads DVKVTQSSRYLVKRTGEKVFLECVQDMDHENMFWYRQDPGLGLRLIYFSYDVKMKEKGDIPEGYSVSREKKERFSLILESASTNQTSMYLCASSLIGLSQPQHFGDGTRLSIL.

V gene TRBV27 combines with J gene TRBJ1-1; tentative D call: TRBD1 (6 bases). Trimming took off 8 bases at V and 1 base at J, with 11 bases between the two ends. The V gene's germline CDR1 is MNHEY and CDR2 SMNVEV (reference sequence). The CDR3 has 13 amino acids. CDR3 in DNA: TGTGCCAGCCACGGACAGAGGAACACTGAAGCTTTCTTT. This codes for CASHGQRNTEAFF.

This chain links TRBV5-4 with TRBJ2-1; 9 bases fit TRBD2. The CDR3 has 15 amino acids. CDR1 and CDR2 (germline): SGHNT, YYREEE (reference sequence). V trimming: 4 bases; J trimming: 10 bases; junction bases outside the gene matches: 12. DNA of the CDR3: TGTGCCAGCAGCCCTCCTCCCGCGAGCGGGAGGGAGCAGTTCTTC. Its protein is CASSPPPASGREQFF. The full variable domain, in which reference TRBV5-4 and TRBJ2-1 provide the parts outside the CDR3, is ETGVTQSPTHLIKTRGQQVTLRCSSQSGHNTVSWYQQALGQGPQFIFQYYREEENGRGNFPPRFSGLQFPNYSSELNVNALELDDSALYLCASSPPPASGREQFFGPGTRLTVL.

The chain recombines TRBV3-1 with TRBJ1-1; 8 nucleotides line up with TRBD1. The CDR3 sequence is 16 residues long. Germline loops: CDR1 LGHDT, CDR2 YNNKEL (reference sequence). V was pared by 4 bases and J by 0 bases, with 7 bases of the junction left unmatched. CDR3 in DNA: TGTGCCAGCAGCCTCAGGACAGGGTGGATGAACACTGAAGCTTTCTTT. Its protein is CASSLRTGWMNTEAFF.

This clonotype was picked up a small number of times. The chain joins TRBV6-1 to TRBJ1-3; 9 bases map to TRBD1. CDR3 length: 14 residues. Germline trimming cut 6 bases from V and 4 bases from J; bases unmatched to any gene: 4. CDR1 MNHNS and CDR2 SASEGT come from the germline V gene. The chain's CDR3 is CASSDRGRGNTIYF. In DNA, the CDR3 is TGTGCCAGCAGCGACAGGGGGAGAGGAAACACCATATATTTT.

This clonotype was counted ten times or more. The chain has TRBV7-3 and TRBJ1-1, with D perhaps matching TRBD1 (5 bases). This CDR3 is 14 amino acids long. V lost 2 bases, J lost 5 bases, and 12 bases lay in between. Germline lookup yields CDR1 SGHTA and CDR2 FQGTGA. In nucleotides, the CDR3 is TGTGCCAGCAGCTTAGGGGGGATTGAGACTGAAGCTTTCTTT. This codes for CASSLGGIETEAFF. Full variable domain (rest looked up from reference TRBV7-3 and TRBJ1-1): GAGVSQTPSNKVTEKGKYVELRCDPISGHTALYWYRQSLGQGPEFLIYFQGTGAADDSGLPNDRFFAVRPEGSVSTLKIQRTERGDSAVYLCASSLGGIETEAFFGQGTRLTVV.

Comment on this clonotype: A read error may be the cause here, since a much bigger clone is one base away. This chain links TRBV28 with TRBJ1-1, with D possibly matching TRBD1 (6 bases). There are 17 residues in the CDR3. Per germline, CDR1 MDHEN and CDR2 SYDVKM. The germline V and J ends were trimmed by 6 bases and 3 bases, with 23 bases remaining between them. The CDR3 loop reads CASRLRGGLILDTEAFF. The CDR3 DNA reads TGTGCCAGCAGGTTGCGGGGGGGGCTTATATTGGACACTGAAGCTTTCTTT.

The rearrangement uses TRBV20-1 and TRBJ1-2; D uncertain. This CDR3 contains 12 residues. The germline V gene has CDR1 DFQATT and CDR2 SNEGSKA (reference sequence). V lost 6 bases, J lost 8 bases, and 16 bases lay in between. The CDR3 DNA sequence: TGCAGTGCCACGAATACACCAGGAGGCTACACCTTC. Translation: CSATNTPGGYTF.

This clonotype was seen a handful of times. The chain employs TRBV20-1 and TRBJ2-7, with TRBD1 matching 8 bases. V shed 0 bases and J 3 bases; nucleotides not matched to a gene: 7. The V gene's germline CDR1 is DFQATT and CDR2 SNEGSKA (reference sequence). The CDR3 spans 15 residues. In DNA, the CDR3 is TGCAGTGCTAGAGATTTGGGACAGGCCCGCTACGAGCAGTACTTC. Translated, it gives CSARDLGQARYEQYF.

The gene calls are TRBV20-1 and TRBJ2-7; weak D call: TRBD1 (7 bases). The CDR3 runs to 16 residues. The V end was cut by 0 bases, the J end by 1 base, with 16 bases between. CDR1 and CDR2 (germline): DFQATT, SNEGSKA (reference sequence). The DNA for the CDR3 is TGCAGTGCTAGAGATTATGGAGGGGGCCATTCCTACGAGCAGTACTTC. Its translation: CSARDYGGGHSYEQYF.

Only a few counts were recorded for this clonotype. This sequence joins TRBV19 and TRBJ2-7; a weak D match, TRBD2 (6 bases). The germline gives CDR1 LNHDA, CDR2 SQIVND (reference sequence). The CDR3 is 14 residues long. V lost 7 bases and J 9 bases, leaving 22 bases between the germline ends. The CDR3 nucleotides are TGTGCCAGTACCCCCGCCGGGAGCGGGCCTATGCAGTACTTC. Its protein product is CASTPAGSGPMQYF.

At least ten counts were recorded for this clonotype. Sequence at one end of the junction differs from germline and may be a read error. The rearrangement joins TRBV2 to TRBJ2-4; possibly TRBD1 for D (6 bases). This CDR3 contains 14 residues. Looked up from germline, CDR1 is SNHLY and CDR2 is FYNNEI. In DNA form, the CDR3 reads TGTGCCAGCATTGAACGGGGAAACAGGGACATTCAGTACTTC. It codes for CASIERGNRDIQYF.

This clonotype has ten or more counts. The chain combines TRBV11-2 with TRBJ1-1; no clear D gene. V shed 7 bases and J shed 5 bases, with 17 bases lying between them. Looked up from germline, CDR1 is SGHAT and CDR2 is FQNNGV. The CDR3 runs 14 residues. CDR3: CASTQSVLGTEAFF. The CDR3 DNA is TGTGCCAGCACTCAATCTGTCCTGGGGACTGAAGCTTTCTTT.

This clonotype is a singleton in its sample. The chain recombines TRBV9 with TRBJ2-4, with D maybe TRBD1 (5 bases). V dropped 0 bases and J dropped 8 bases, with 12 bases sitting between them. Germline V gene sequence: CDR1 SGDLS, CDR2 YYNGEE. The CDR3 totals 14 residues. CDR3: CASSVEWEGDIQYF. CDR3 nucleotide sequence: TGTGCCAGCAGCGTAGAATGGGAAGGGGACATTCAGTACTTC. The variable domain in full, with the rest retrieved from reference TRBV9 and TRBJ2-4, is DSGVTQTPKHLITATGQRVTLRCSPRSGDLSVYWYQQSLDQGLQFLIQYYNGEERAKGNILERFSAQQFPDLHSELNLSSLELGDSALYFCASSVEWEGDIQYFGAGTRLSVL.